Listed below are T cell receptor beta chains from one sample, sequenced in a study of blood T cell repertoires in COVID-19. TCRdb's copy holds only in-frame clones and misses some; the assay was immunoSEQ multiplex PCR. The sample includes around 60,000 clones, about four fifths of them seen just once. The sequenced material came from peripheral blood. These receptors all stem from a man aged 55 to 70 with COVID-19, enrolled during active disease. CDR3s include the opening cysteine and the closing phenylalanine or tryptophan. The D gene is left open where the match is weak. Rows give clone size only sometimes, using once, few, many, or a class for an expanded clone.

D gene	clone size	J gene	V gene	CDR3 protein	CDR3 DNA
-	-	TRBJ1-3	TRBV6-2/TRBV6-3	CASSWENTGNTIYF	TGTGCCAGCAGTTGGGAGAATACTGGAAACACCATATATTTT
-	-	TRBJ2-7	TRBV5-4	CASRTTGPTYEQYF	TGTGCCAGCAGAACGACAGGCCCCACCTACGAGCAGTACTTC
-	-	TRBJ1-2	TRBV29-1	CSANGQGGYTF	TGCAGCGCCAATGGGCAGGGAGGCTACACCTTC
TRBD2	-	TRBJ2-1	TRBV19	CASSGTSGRYNEQFF	TGTGCCAGTAGCGGCACTAGCGGGAGATACAATGAGCAGTTCTTC
TRBD1	-	TRBJ1-2	TRBV2	CASSGQGSYYGYTF	TGTGCCAGCTCTGGACAGGGGTCGTACTATGGCTACACCTTC
TRBD1	few	TRBJ1-1	TRBV5-1	CASSPGTANTEAFF	TGCGCCAGCAGCCCAGGGACAGCGAACACTGAAGCTTTCTTT
-	-	TRBJ1-5	TRBV24-1	CATSEGGGNQPQHF	TGTGCCACCAGTGAGGGGGGGGGCAATCAGCCCCAGCATTTT
-	-	TRBJ1-1	TRBV9	CASSVLTVPTEAFF	TGTGCCAGCAGCGTACTGACAGTCCCCACTGAAGCTTTCTTT
TRBD1	-	TRBJ1-6	TRBV9	CASSEGQVNSPLHF	TGTGCCAGCAGCGAGGGACAGGTAAATTCACCCCTCCACTTT
-	-	TRBJ2-7	TRBV6-5	CASSYSLGHYEQYF	TGTGCCAGCAGTTACTCGTTAGGACATTACGAGCAGTACTTC
TRBD2	-	TRBJ2-3	TRBV10-1	CASSELGGGPDTQYF	TGCGCCAGCAGTGAGTTGGGCGGGGGGCCAGATACGCAGTATTTT
TRBD2	-	TRBJ2-3	TRBV6-5	CAAGREGTDTQYF	TGTGCCGCAGGCAGGGAGGGTACAGATACGCAGTATTTT
-	-	TRBJ1-2	TRBV7-9	CASSRDIGGYTF	TGTGCCAGCAGCCGGGACATTGGCGGCTACACCTTC
-	-	TRBJ1-5	TRBV18	CASSPNSGRNQPQHF	TGTGCCAGCTCACCGAACTCCGGGAGAAATCAGCCCCAGCATTTT
TRBD1	-	TRBJ1-6	TRBV3-1/TRBV3-2	CASSMGQGIGNSPLHF	TGTGCCAGCAGCATGGGACAGGGCATCGGCAATTCACCCCTCCACTTT
TRBD1	-	TRBJ1-4	TRBV15	CATSRDGTGGEKLFF	TGTGCCACCAGCAGAGATGGGACAGGAGGGGAAAAACTGTTTTTT
-	-	TRBJ1-4	TRBV6-5	CASSSQGSREKLFF	TGTGCCAGCAGTTCCCAGGGGAGTCGTGAAAAACTGTTTTTT
TRBD1	few	TRBJ2-3	TRBV2	CASSLRGDTQYF	TGTGCCAGCAGCCTCAGGGGGGATACGCAGTATTTT
-	once	TRBJ1-5	TRBV7-2	CASSTTRRDNQPQHF	TGTGCCAGCAGCACCACTCGGAGGGACAATCAGCCCCAGCATTTT
-	-	TRBJ2-7	TRBV5-6	CASSADRYGDFILYEQYF	TGTGCCAGCAGCGCAGATCGGTACGGAGACTTTATTCTCTACGAGCAGTACTTC
TRBD1	-	TRBJ2-7	TRBV5-1	CASSLQGARYEQYF	TGCGCCAGCAGCTTGCAGGGGGCCCGCTACGAGCAGTACTTC
TRBD2	few	TRBJ2-7	TRBV30	CAWRGTSGAYEQYF	TGTGCCTGGAGGGGGACTAGCGGGGCCTACGAGCAGTACTTC
TRBD1	few	TRBJ2-1	TRBV9	CASSVGAGGASYNEQFF	TGTGCCAGCAGCGTAGGGGCAGGGGGAGCGTCCTACAATGAGCAGTTCTTC
-	-	TRBJ2-2	TRBV3-1/TRBV3-2	CASEKGPAGELFF	TGTGCCAGCGAAAAGGGGCCGGCCGGGGAGCTGTTTTTT
TRBD2	-	TRBJ2-2	TRBV11-1	CASSQLAGVPGELFF	TGTGCCAGCAGCCAACTAGCGGGAGTGCCCGGGGAGCTGTTTTTT
TRBD1	-	TRBJ2-7	TRBV27	CASSLSRDRVHEQYF	TGTGCCAGCAGTTTATCGCGGGACAGGGTCCACGAGCAGTACTTC
-	-	TRBJ2-7	TRBV6-5	CASPLEFFGEQYF	TGTGCCAGCCCCCTGGAGTTTTTTGGCGAGCAGTACTTC
-	few	TRBJ1-1	TRBV14	CASSQRSPEEAFF	TGTGCCAGCAGCCAGAGGTCGCCTGAAGAAGCTTTCTTT